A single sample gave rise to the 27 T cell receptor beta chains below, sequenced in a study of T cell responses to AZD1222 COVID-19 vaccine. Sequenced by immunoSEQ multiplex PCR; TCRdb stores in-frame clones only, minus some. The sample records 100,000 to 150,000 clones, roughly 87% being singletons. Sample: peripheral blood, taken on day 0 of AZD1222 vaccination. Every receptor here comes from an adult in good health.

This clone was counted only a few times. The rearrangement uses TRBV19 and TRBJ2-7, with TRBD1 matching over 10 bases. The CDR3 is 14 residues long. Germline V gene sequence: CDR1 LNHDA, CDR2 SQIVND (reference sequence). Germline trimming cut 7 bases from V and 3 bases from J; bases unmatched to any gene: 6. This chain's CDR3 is CASNEGQGVYEQYF. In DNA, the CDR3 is TGTGCCAGTAACGAAGGACAGGGGGTCTACGAGCAGTACTTC.

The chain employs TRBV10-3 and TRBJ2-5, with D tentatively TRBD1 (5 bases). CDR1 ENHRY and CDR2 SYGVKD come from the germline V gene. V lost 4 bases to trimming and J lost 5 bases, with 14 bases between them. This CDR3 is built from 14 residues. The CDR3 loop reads CAISGSGNSETQYF. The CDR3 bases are TGTGCCATCAGTGGGTCAGGGAATTCGGAGACCCAGTACTTC.

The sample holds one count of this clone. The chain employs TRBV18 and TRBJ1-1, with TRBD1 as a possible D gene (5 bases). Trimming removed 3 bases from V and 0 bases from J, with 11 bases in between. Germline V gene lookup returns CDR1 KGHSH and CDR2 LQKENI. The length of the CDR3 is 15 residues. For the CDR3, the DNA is TGTGCCAGCTCACCGGACACGTTCATGAACACTGAAGCTTTCTTT. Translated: CASSPDTFMNTEAFF.

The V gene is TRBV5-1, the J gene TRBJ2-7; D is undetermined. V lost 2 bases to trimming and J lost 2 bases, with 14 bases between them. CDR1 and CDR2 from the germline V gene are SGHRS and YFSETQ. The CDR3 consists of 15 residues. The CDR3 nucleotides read TGCGCCAGCAGCTTCCCGGGCCTGCAAACCTACGAGCAGTACTTC. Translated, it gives CASSFPGLQTYEQYF. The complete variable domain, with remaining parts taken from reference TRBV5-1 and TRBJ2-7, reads KAGVTQTPRYLIKTRGQQVTLSCSPISGHRSVSWYQQTPGQGLQFLFEYFSETQRNKGNFPGRFSGRQFSNSRSEMNVSTLELGDSALYLCASSFPGLQTYEQYFGPGTRLTVT.

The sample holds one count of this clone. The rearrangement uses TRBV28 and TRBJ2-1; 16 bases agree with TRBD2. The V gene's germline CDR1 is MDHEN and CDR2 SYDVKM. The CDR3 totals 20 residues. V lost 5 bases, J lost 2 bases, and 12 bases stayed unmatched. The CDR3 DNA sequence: TGTGCCAGCAGTCCTCTATCCGGGACTAGCGGGAGGGCCCCCTACAATGAGCAGTTCTTC. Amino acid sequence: CASSPLSGTSGRAPYNEQFF.

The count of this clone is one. CDR3: CASSEKWSGSEAFF. In DNA form, the CDR3 reads TGTGCCAGCAGTGAAAAGTGGTCGGGATCTGAAGCTTTCTTT. The V and J genes are TRBV6-1 and TRBJ1-1; D is unclear. Germline loops: CDR1 MNHNS, CDR2 SASEGT. CDR3 size: 14 residues. The V end was cut by 2 bases, the J end by 6 bases, with 13 bases between.

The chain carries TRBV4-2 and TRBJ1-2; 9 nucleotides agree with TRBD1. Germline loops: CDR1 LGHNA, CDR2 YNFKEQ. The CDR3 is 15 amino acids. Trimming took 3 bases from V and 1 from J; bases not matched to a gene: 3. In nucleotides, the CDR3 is TGTGCCAGCAGCCACGGGACAGGGCTTAACTATGGCTACACCTTC. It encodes CASSHGTGLNYGYTF.

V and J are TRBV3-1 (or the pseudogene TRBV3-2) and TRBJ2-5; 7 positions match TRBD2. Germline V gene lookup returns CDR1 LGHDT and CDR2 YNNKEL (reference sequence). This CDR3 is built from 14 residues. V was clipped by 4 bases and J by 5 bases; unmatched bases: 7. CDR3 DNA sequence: TGTGCCAGCAGCCCCAGACTAGCCGGGGAGACCCAGTACTTC. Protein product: CASSPRLAGETQYF.

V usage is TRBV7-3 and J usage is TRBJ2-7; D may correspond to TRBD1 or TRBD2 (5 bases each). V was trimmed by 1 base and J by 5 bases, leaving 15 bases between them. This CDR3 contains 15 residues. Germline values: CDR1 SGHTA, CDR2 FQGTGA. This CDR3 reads CASSLRGRDPNEQYF. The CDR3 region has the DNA TGTGCCAGCAGCTTAAGGGGACGGGACCCTAACGAGCAGTACTTC.

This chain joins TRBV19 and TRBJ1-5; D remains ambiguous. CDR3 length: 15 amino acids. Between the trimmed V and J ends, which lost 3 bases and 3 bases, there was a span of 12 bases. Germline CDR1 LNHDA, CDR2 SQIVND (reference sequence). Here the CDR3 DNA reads TGTGCCAGTAGTATTGGGGTCGGGTACAATCAGCCCCAGCATTTT. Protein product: CASSIGVGYNQPQHF.

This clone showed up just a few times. The CDR3 loop reads CASSSKVSYNSPLHF. In DNA, the CDR3 is TGTGCCAGCAGCTCGAAGGTCTCCTATAATTCACCCCTCCACTTT. This sequence joins TRBV7-2 and TRBJ1-6; D is unresolved. The ends were cut back, 4 bases at V and 0 bases at J, with 7 bases in the middle. The CDR3 sequence is 15 residues long. In germline, CDR1 is SGHTA, CDR2 FQGNSA.

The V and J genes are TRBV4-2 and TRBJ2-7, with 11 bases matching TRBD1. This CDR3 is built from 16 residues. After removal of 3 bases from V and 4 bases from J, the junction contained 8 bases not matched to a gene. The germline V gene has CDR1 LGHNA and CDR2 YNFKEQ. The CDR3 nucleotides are TGTGCCAGCAGCCAGGGGCCGGGACAGGGGGTTTACGAGCAGTACTTC. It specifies CASSQGPGQGVYEQYF.

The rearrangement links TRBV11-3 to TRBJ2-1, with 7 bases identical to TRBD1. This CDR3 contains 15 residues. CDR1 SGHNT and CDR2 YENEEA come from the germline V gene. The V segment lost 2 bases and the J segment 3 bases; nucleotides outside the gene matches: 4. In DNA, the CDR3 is TGTGCCAGCAGCTTAACTAGGACAGGCTACAATGAGCAGTTCTTC. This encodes CASSLTRTGYNEQFF.

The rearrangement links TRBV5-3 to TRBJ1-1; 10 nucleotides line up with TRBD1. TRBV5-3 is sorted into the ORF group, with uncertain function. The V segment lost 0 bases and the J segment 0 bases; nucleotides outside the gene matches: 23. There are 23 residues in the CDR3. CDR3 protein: CARSLDRHLGQGPFFPMNTEAFF. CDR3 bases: TGTGCCAGAAGCTTGGACCGCCATTTGGGACAGGGGCCTTTTTTCCCAATGAACACTGAAGCTTTCTTT.

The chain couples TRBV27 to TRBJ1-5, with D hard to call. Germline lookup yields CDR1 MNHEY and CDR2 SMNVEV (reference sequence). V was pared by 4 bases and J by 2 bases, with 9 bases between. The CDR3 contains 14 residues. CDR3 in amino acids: CASSSLAGNQPQHF. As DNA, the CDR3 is TGTGCCAGCAGTTCCCTGGCGGGCAATCAGCCCCAGCATTTT.

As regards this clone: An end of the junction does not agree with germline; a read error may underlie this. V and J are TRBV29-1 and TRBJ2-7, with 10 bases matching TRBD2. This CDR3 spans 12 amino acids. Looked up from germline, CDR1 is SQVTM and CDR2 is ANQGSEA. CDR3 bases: TGCAGCGTTGACCTGGCAGCGGGAGGGTCCCTCTTC. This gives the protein CSVDLAAGGSLF.

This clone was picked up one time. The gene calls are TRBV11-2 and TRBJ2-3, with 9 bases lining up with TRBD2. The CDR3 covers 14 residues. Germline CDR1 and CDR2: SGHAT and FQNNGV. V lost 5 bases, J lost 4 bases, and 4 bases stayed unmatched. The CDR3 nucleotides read TGTGCCAGCAGCGCTCTAGCGGGGCCAGATACGCAGTATTTT. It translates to CASSALAGPDTQYF.

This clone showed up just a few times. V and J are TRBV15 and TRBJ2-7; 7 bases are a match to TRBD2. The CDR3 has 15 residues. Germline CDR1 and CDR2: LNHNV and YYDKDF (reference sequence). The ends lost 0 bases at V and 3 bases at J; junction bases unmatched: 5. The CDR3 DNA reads TGTGCCACCAGCAGAGATCGGGCGGGAGTCTACGAGCAGTACTTC. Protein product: CATSRDRAGVYEQYF.

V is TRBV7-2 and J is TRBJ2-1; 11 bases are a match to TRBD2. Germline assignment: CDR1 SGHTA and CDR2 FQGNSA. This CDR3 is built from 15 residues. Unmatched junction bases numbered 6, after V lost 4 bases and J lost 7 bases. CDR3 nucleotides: TGTGCCAGCAGCTATGGACTAGCGGGCTGGAATGAGCAGTTCTTC. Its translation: CASSYGLAGWNEQFF.

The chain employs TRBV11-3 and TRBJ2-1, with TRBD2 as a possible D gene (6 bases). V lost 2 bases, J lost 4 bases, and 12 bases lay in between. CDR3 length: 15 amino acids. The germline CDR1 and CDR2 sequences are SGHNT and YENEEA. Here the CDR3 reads CASSLFQGGYNEQFF. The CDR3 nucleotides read TGTGCCAGCAGCTTATTCCAGGGAGGATACAATGAGCAGTTCTTC.

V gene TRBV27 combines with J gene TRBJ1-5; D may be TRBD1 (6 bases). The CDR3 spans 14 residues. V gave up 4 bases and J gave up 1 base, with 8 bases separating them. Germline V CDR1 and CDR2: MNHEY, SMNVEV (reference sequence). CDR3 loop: CASSSTGSNQPQHF. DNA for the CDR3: TGTGCCAGCAGTTCTACAGGGAGCAATCAGCCCCAGCATTTT.

The CDR3 sequence: CASSLWPREAFF. The CDR3 DNA reads as TGTGCCAGCAGTTTATGGCCCCGGGAAGCTTTCTTT. The chain recombines TRBV28 with TRBJ1-1; D not resolved. This CDR3 region has 12 residues. The germline V and J ends were trimmed by 0 bases and 8 bases, with 7 bases remaining between them. Germline V gene lookup returns CDR1 MDHEN and CDR2 SYDVKM.

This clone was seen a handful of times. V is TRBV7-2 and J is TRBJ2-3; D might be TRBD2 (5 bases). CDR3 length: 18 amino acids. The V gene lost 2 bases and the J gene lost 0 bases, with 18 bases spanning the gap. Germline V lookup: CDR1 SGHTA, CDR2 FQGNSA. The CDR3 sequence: CASSLRFGQWTSTDTQYF. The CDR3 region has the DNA TGTGCCAGCAGCTTAAGGTTTGGTCAATGGACTAGCACAGATACGCAGTATTTT.

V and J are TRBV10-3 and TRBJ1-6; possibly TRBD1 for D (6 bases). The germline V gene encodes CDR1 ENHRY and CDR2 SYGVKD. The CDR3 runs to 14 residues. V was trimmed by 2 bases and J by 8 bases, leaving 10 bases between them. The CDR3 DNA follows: TGTGCCATCAGTGAGAGGACAGATTATTCACCCCTCCACTTT. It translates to CAISERTDYSPLHF.

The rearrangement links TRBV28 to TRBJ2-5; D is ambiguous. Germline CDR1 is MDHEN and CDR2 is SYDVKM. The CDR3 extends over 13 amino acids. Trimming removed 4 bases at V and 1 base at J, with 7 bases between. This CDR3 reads CASSSRVQETQYF. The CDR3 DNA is TGTGCCAGCAGTTCTAGAGTCCAAGAGACCCAGTACTTC.

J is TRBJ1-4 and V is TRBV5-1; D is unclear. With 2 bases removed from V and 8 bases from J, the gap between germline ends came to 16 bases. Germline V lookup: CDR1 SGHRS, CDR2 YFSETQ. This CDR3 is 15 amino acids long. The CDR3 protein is CASSFEGPLGEKLFF. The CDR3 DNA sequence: TGCGCCAGCAGCTTTGAGGGCCCCCTTGGGGAAAAACTGTTTTTT. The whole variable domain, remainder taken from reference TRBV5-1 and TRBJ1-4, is KAGVTQTPRYLIKTRGQQVTLSCSPISGHRSVSWYQQTPGQGLQFLFEYFSETQRNKGNFPGRFSGRQFSNSRSEMNVSTLELGDSALYLCASSFEGPLGEKLFFGSGTQLSVL.

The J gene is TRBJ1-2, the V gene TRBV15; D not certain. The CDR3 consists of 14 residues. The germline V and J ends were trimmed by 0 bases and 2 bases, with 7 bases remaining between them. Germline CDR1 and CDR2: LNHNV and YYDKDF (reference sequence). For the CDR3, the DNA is TGTGCCACCAGCAGAGAGGGCGTCAACTATGGCTACACCTTC. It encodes CATSREGVNYGYTF.